These 2 T cell receptor beta chains were sequenced from one sample in a study of a mutant IDH1 vaccine in newly diagnosed glioma. Stated time point: week 35, safety follow-up. The investigators gave 300 ug of mutant IDH1 20-mer peptide in each vaccine dose, together with topical imiquimod. No antigen has been identified for these receptors. Assay used: immunoSEQ multiplex PCR; TCRdb lists only in-frame clones, some missing. In the table there are 60,000 to 75,000 clones, around 86% of which are singletons. The source material was PBMCs, sampled from a glioma patient whose treatment included an IDH1 peptide vaccine. These receptors all come from a man aged 25-45 years with glioma.

The chain recombines TRBV5-4 with TRBJ2-1, with D perhaps matching TRBD2 (7 bases). V shed 7 bases and J shed 4 bases, with 18 bases lying between them. Germline V lookup: CDR1 SGHNT, CDR2 YYREEE (reference sequence). CDR3 length: 15 residues. The CDR3 coding sequence is TGTGCCAGCCGGTTCGGGGGGACAATTTACAATGAGCAGTTCTTC. Residues: CASRFGGTIYNEQFF. The full variable domain, completed using reference TRBV5-4 and TRBJ2-1, is ETGVTQSPTHLIKTRGQQVTLRCSSQSGHNTVSWYQQALGQGPQFIFQYYREEENGRGNFPPRFSGLQFPNYSSELNVNALELDDSALYLCASRFGGTIYNEQFFGPGTRLTVL.

The rearrangement uses TRBV11-3 and TRBJ2-7, with a weak D call TRBD1 (5 bases). The CDR3 extends over 14 amino acids. V gave up 4 bases and J gave up 1 base, with 11 bases separating them. CDR1 SGHNT and CDR2 YENEEA come from the germline V gene. CDR3 amino acids: CASSSGAASYEQYF. Here the CDR3 DNA reads TGTGCCAGCAGCTCTGGGGCTGCGTCCTACGAGCAGTACTTC.